What follows are 27 T cell receptor beta chains derived from one specimen sequenced in a study of a mutant IDH1 vaccine in newly diagnosed glioma. As for time point: week 23, last vaccination. What each vaccine dose contained was 300 ug of mutant IDH1 20-mer peptide, accompanied by topical imiquimod. These receptors have no identified antigens. Only in-frame clones appear in the TCRdb table, and some are missing; sequencing was by immunoSEQ multiplex PCR. The sample shows roughly 74,000 clones, roughly 85% of them seen only once. This material consisted of PBMCs, taken from a glioma patient whose treatment included an IDH1 peptide vaccine. These receptors were taken from a man younger than 40 with glioma. Some clones in this sample may be carry-over from other donors' samples.

The rearrangement joins TRBV7-2 to TRBJ1-2, with TRBD1 matching 8 bases. The CDR3 has 14 residues. V lost 0 bases, J lost 3 bases, and 0 bases stayed unmatched. Germline loops: CDR1 SGHTA, CDR2 FQGNSA. CDR3 DNA sequence: TGTGCCAGCAGCTTAGCACAGGGGGACTATGGCTACACCTTC. Protein product: CASSLAQGDYGYTF.

The chain recombines TRBV9 with TRBJ2-7, with 7 bases identical to TRBD1. Germline CDR1 reads SGDLS; CDR2 reads YYNGEE. The CDR3 is 15 residues long. J gave up 3 bases and V 4 bases, and 10 bases lay outside the gene matches. CDR3 DNA sequence: TGTGCCAGCAGCCCTTCCCCGGGACAGAGCTACGAGCAGTACTTC. Translation gives CASSPSPGQSYEQYF.

On this clone itself: This CDR3 is also generated by other DNA sequences in the sample. The gene calls are TRBV2 and TRBJ1-3, with no clear D. Germline V gives CDR1 SNHLY, CDR2 FYNNEI. Trimming shortened V by 5 bases and J by 3 bases, and 5 bases separated the two germline ends. This CDR3 spans 12 amino acids. The chain's CDR3 is CASSFGGNTIYF. CDR3 DNA sequence: TGTGCCAGCAGTTTCGGTGGAAACACCATATATTTT.

This chain uses TRBV11-3 with TRBJ1-5; 9 bases fit TRBD1. The V gene's germline CDR1 is SGHNT and CDR2 YENEEA. The junction had 15 bases not matched to a gene; V was cut back by 3 bases and J by 0 bases. The CDR3 length is 20 residues. CDR3 sequence (DNA): TGTGCCAGCAGCTTCTCTCCGGGACAGGGTCGGAGACATAGCAATCAGCCCCAGCATTTT. It translates to CASSFSPGQGRRHSNQPQHF.

The chain is built from TRBV9 and TRBJ1-4; D perhaps matches TRBD1 (5 bases). Germline loops: CDR1 SGDLS, CDR2 YYNGEE. Trimming cost V 4 bases and J 8 bases, with 15 bases left between them. The length of the CDR3 is 14 residues. In nucleotides, the CDR3 is TGTGCCAGCAGCTCTGGGGGTTTGGGGGAAAAACTGTTTTTT. Protein sequence: CASSSGGLGEKLFF.

The J gene is TRBJ1-2, the V gene TRBV2, with D tentatively TRBD1 (5 bases). This CDR3 spans 14 amino acids. V was shortened by 7 bases and J by 5 bases, with 17 bases between the two germline ends. The germline CDR1 and CDR2 sequences are SNHLY and FYNNEI. The CDR3 nucleotides read TGTGCCAGCAACTTATTACCAACAGGATATGGCTACACCTTC. This codes for CASNLLPTGYGYTF.

J is TRBJ1-1 and V is TRBV5-1, with D possibly matching TRBD1 (5 bases). This CDR3 region has 14 residues. Germline V gives CDR1 SGHRS, CDR2 YFSETQ. V shed 5 bases and J shed 5 bases, with 16 bases lying between them. CDR3 protein: CASRPDGAGTEAFF. CDR3 coding DNA: TGCGCCAGCAGACCGGACGGGGCTGGGACTGAAGCTTTCTTT.

The chain employs TRBV9 and TRBJ2-7; D is unclear. This CDR3 is built from 12 residues. V lost 3 bases and J lost 6, with 10 bases in between. Germline V CDR1 and CDR2: SGDLS, YYNGEE. The CDR3: CASSARVGEQYF. CDR3 sequence (DNA): TGTGCCAGCAGCGCCCGGGTGGGCGAGCAGTACTTC.

This rearrangement joins TRBV11-1 to TRBJ2-1, with D perhaps TRBD1 (5 bases). The CDR3 consists of 15 residues. V lost 4 bases and J lost 7, with 17 bases in between. The germline V gene encodes CDR1 SGHAT and CDR2 FQDESV (reference sequence). In DNA, the CDR3 is TGTGCCAGCAGCTCGACAGCATTCCCATCAAATGAGCAGTTCTTC. Its protein product is CASSSTAFPSNEQFF. Complete variable domain (other parts from reference TRBV11-1 and TRBJ2-1): EAEVAQSPRYKITEKSQAVAFWCDPISGHATLYWYRQILGQGPELLVQFQDESVVDDSQLPKDRFSAERLKGVDSTLKIQPAELGDSAMYLCASSSTAFPSNEQFFGPGTRLTVL.

The chain has TRBV5-4 and TRBJ2-3; D not certain. The CDR3 extends over 13 amino acids. V was trimmed by 1 base and J by 2 bases, leaving 5 bases between them. CDR1 SGHNT and CDR2 YYREEE come from the germline V gene (reference sequence). The CDR3 reads CASSLHNTDTQYF. The DNA for the CDR3 is TGTGCCAGCAGCTTGCACAACACAGATACGCAGTATTTT. Variable domain in full (rest from reference TRBV5-4 and TRBJ2-3): ETGVTQSPTHLIKTRGQQVTLRCSSQSGHNTVSWYQQALGQGPQFIFQYYREEENGRGNFPPRFSGLQFPNYSSELNVNALELDDSALYLCASSLHNTDTQYFGPGTRLTVL.

This chain links TRBV4-1 with TRBJ1-2; TRBD1 agrees at 8 bases. Germline V gene data show CDR1 as MGHRA and CDR2 as YSYEKL. J was trimmed by 6 bases and V by 0 bases; bases with no gene match: 6. The CDR3 runs 15 residues. CDR3 loop: CASSQDQGAIDGYTF. The CDR3 DNA sequence: TGCGCCAGCAGCCAAGATCAGGGGGCTATCGATGGCTACACCTTC.

This clone was seen just once. The V gene is TRBV27, the J gene TRBJ1-5; D is unresolved. The V gene's germline CDR1 is MNHEY and CDR2 SMNVEV (reference sequence). Trimming pared 0 bases from V and 5 bases from J, leaving 8 bases between. CDR3 length: 14 residues. The CDR3 reads CASSLSYRDQPQHF. As DNA, the CDR3 is TGTGCCAGCAGTTTATCTTACAGAGATCAGCCCCAGCATTTT.

The chain employs TRBV5-6 and TRBJ1-4; no clear D gene. CDR1 is SGHDT, CDR2 YYEEEE, per germline. The germline V and J ends were trimmed by 0 bases and 5 bases, with 11 bases remaining between them. The CDR3 is 15 amino acids. CDR3 nucleotides: TGTGCCAGCAGCTTGGGGCTCGGGAGAAATGAAAAACTGTTTTTT. Amino acid sequence: CASSLGLGRNEKLFF.

This sequence joins TRBV7-2 and TRBJ1-2, with a tentative D call TRBD1 (6 bases). The CDR3 has 13 residues. V dropped 5 bases and J dropped 4 bases, with 11 bases sitting between them. CDR1 SGHTA and CDR2 FQGNSA come from the germline V gene. For the CDR3, the DNA is TGTGCCAGCAGCCTGGGACAAACCTATGGCTACACCTTC. Its translation is CASSLGQTYGYTF.

The chain joins TRBV9 to TRBJ2-3; 7 positions match TRBD1. Trimming cost V 4 bases and J 3 bases; bases outside gene matches: 5. Germline V gene lookup returns CDR1 SGDLS and CDR2 YYNGEE. There are 14 residues in the CDR3. The CDR3 loop is CASSPRQGTDTQYF. CDR3 sequence (DNA): TGTGCCAGCAGCCCCCGACAGGGAACAGATACGCAGTATTTT.

The chain recombines TRBV28 with TRBJ1-1, with D unresolved. The V end lost 5 bases, the J end lost 4 bases, and 14 bases lay between the germline ends. CDR1 and CDR2 from the germline V gene are MDHEN and SYDVKM. The CDR3 runs 14 residues. CDR3 nucleotides: TGTGCCAGCAGTGCCTATGATGGGTCCACTGAAGCTTTCTTT. This translates into CASSAYDGSTEAFF.

This sequence joins TRBV29-1 and TRBJ1-1; perhaps TRBD1 as D (6 bases). Germline values: CDR1 SQVTM, CDR2 ANQGSEA. The V and J ends lost 7 bases and 5 bases respectively, with 14 bases between them. This CDR3 is 12 amino acids long. The CDR3 DNA reads TGCAGCGCAGGGGCCGTGGAGACTGAAGCTTTCTTT. Its protein is CSAGAVETEAFF.

The chain is built from TRBV27 and TRBJ2-3, with 9 bases aligning to TRBD1. The ends lost 4 bases at V and 8 bases at J; junction bases unmatched: 10. Per the germline V gene, CDR1 is MNHEY and CDR2 is SMNVEV (reference sequence). CDR3 size: 15 residues. The CDR3 spells CASSSPFRQGGTQYF. CDR3 nucleotide sequence: TGTGCCAGCAGTTCCCCTTTTAGACAGGGGGGTACGCAGTATTTT.

The J gene is TRBJ2-2, the V gene TRBV27; the D gene is possibly TRBD2 (5 bases). Trimming removed 10 bases at V and 1 base at J, with 13 bases between. Germline V gene lookup returns CDR1 MNHEY and CDR2 SMNVEV (reference sequence). The length of the CDR3 is 14 residues. The CDR3 is CATRVTMNTGELFF. The CDR3 nucleotides read TGTGCCACGAGGGTCACAATGAACACCGGGGAGCTGTTTTTT.

The chain uses TRBV7-9 and TRBJ1-2; no definite D call. From germline, CDR1 is SEHNR and CDR2 FQNEAQ (reference sequence). The length of the CDR3 is 15 residues. Trimming removed 5 bases at V and 7 bases at J, with 20 bases between. The chain's CDR3 is CASSGRQGTEIGYTF. In nucleotides, the CDR3 is TGTGCCAGCAGCGGCAGACAAGGTACGGAGATTGGCTACACCTTC. Variable domain in full (rest from reference TRBV7-9 and TRBJ1-2): DTGVSQNPRHKITKRGQNVTFRCDPISEHNRLYWYRQTLGQGPEFLTYFQNEAQLEKSRLLSDRFSAERPKGSFSTLEIQRTEQGDSAMYLCASSGRQGTEIGYTFGSGTRLTVV.

The chain recombines TRBV28 with TRBJ2-5; tentatively, D is TRBD2 (6 bases). Looked up from germline, CDR1 is MDHEN and CDR2 is SYDVKM. V lost 3 bases and J 5 bases, leaving 13 bases between the germline ends. The CDR3 runs 14 residues. The CDR3 loop reads CASSFAGGRETQYF. In DNA, the CDR3 is TGTGCCAGCAGTTTCGCCGGGGGTAGGGAGACCCAGTACTTC.

The chain couples TRBV5-1 to TRBJ2-1; D is undetermined. V gave up 0 bases and J gave up 2 bases, with 12 bases separating them. CDR1 SGHRS and CDR2 YFSETQ come from the germline V gene. This CDR3 is built from 16 residues. The CDR3 sequence is CASSLEGRETYNEQFF. The CDR3 DNA follows: TGCGCCAGCAGCTTGGAGGGCAGAGAGACCTACAATGAGCAGTTCTTC.

The chain employs TRBV19 and TRBJ1-5; TRBD1 aligns across 7 bases. V was clipped by 1 base and J by 0 bases; unmatched bases: 9. The CDR3 is 18 residues long. Looked up from germline, CDR1 is LNHDA and CDR2 is SQIVND (reference sequence). As DNA, the CDR3 is TGTGCCAGTAGTATAGGGATAGGGGGCCCGTATAGCAATCAGCCCCAGCATTTT. This codes for CASSIGIGGPYSNQPQHF. The full variable domain, its missing parts supplied by reference TRBV19 and TRBJ1-5, is DGGITQSPKYLFRKEGQNVTLSCEQNLNHDAMYWYRQDPGQGLRLIYYSQIVNDFQKGDIAEGYSVSREKKESFPLTVTSAQKNPTAFYLCASSIGIGGPYSNQPQHFGDGTRLSIL.

V gene TRBV7-2 combines with J gene TRBJ2-1; 11 bases are a match to TRBD2. V trimming: 3 bases; J trimming: 8 bases; junction bases outside the gene matches: 12. Germline CDR1 SGHTA, CDR2 FQGNSA. This CDR3 has 17 residues. CDR3 residues: CASSLPRTSGPSDEQFF. The CDR3 coding sequence is TGTGCCAGCAGCTTGCCCCGGACTAGCGGGCCCTCGGATGAGCAGTTCTTC.

The chain employs TRBV28 and TRBJ1-2, with D tentatively TRBD1 (6 bases). Trimming cost V 4 bases and J 4 bases, with 19 bases left between them. Germline CDR1 and CDR2: MDHEN and SYDVKM. CDR3 length: 16 residues. The CDR3 is CASSSSGGRPAYGYTF. DNA for the CDR3: TGTGCCAGCAGTTCCTCGGGGGGCAGGCCTGCCTATGGCTACACCTTC.

J is TRBJ2-3 and V is TRBV6-5; TRBD2 might be the D (6 bases). Trimming shortened V by 5 bases and J by 4 bases, and 10 bases separated the two germline ends. The CDR3 length is 13 residues. Germline-derived CDR1 and CDR2 are MNHEY and SVGAGI. DNA for the CDR3: TGTGCCAGCAGTGGGGGACTTTCAGATACGCAGTATTTT. Protein product: CASSGGLSDTQYF.

The rearrangement uses TRBV9 and TRBJ2-7; D ambiguous. V was cut by 5 bases and J by 6 bases, with 18 bases left in between. Germline V CDR1 and CDR2: SGDLS, YYNGEE. There are 14 residues in the CDR3. CDR3 sequence: CASSAFMGPGEQYF. CDR3 coding DNA: TGTGCCAGCAGTGCCTTTATGGGTCCGGGCGAGCAGTACTTC.